These 9 T cell receptor beta chains were sequenced from one sample in a study of blood T cell repertoires in COVID-19. Data came from immunoSEQ multiplex PCR; TCRdb stores just in-frame clones and leaves some out. The table lists around 67,000 clones, around 80% of them singletons. Sample: peripheral blood. These receptors were taken from a human donor in a cohort sampled during active COVID-19.

The genes are TRBV5-1 and TRBJ2-3; 10 nucleotides agree with TRBD2. The germline CDR1 and CDR2 sequences are SGHRS and YFSETQ. The CDR3 is 19 amino acids. V trimming: 4 bases; J trimming: 1 base; junction bases outside the gene matches: 15. Here the CDR3 DNA reads TGCGCCAGCAGCCCGTCTAATAGCGGGAGGACGAGCGGCACAGATACGCAGTATTTT. Its protein is CASSPSNSGRTSGTDTQYF.

There are a few counts of this clone. The gene calls are TRBV10-1 and TRBJ1-3; tentative D call: TRBD1 (6 bases). The germline V and J ends were trimmed by 2 bases and 4 bases, with 15 bases remaining between them. The CDR3 has 16 residues. Germline V gene data show CDR1 as WNHNN and CDR2 as SYGVQD (reference sequence). The CDR3 spells CASSEAVQGSGNTIYF. CDR3 coding DNA: TGCGCCAGCAGTGAGGCCGTACAGGGTTCGGGAAACACCATATATTTT.

The chain couples TRBV5-6 to TRBJ2-1, with D possibly matching TRBD2 (6 bases). CDR3 length: 17 amino acids. V was clipped by 4 bases and J by 0 bases, with 17 bases between them. The germline CDR1 and CDR2 sequences are SGHDT and YYEEEE. As DNA, the CDR3 is TGTGCCAGCAGCCCCCCTAGCGCCCTTAGCTCCTACAATGAGCAGTTCTTC. Protein product: CASSPPSALSSYNEQFF.

V usage is TRBV25-1 and J usage is TRBJ2-1; TRBD2 matches at 7 bases. V was pared by 7 bases and J by 5 bases, with 14 bases of the junction left unmatched. Germline CDR1 reads MGHDK; CDR2 reads SYGVNS. The CDR3 loop spans 16 amino acids. The CDR3 sequence: CASTPREGRGNNEQFF. The CDR3 coding sequence is TGTGCCAGCACCCCCAGGGAGGGGCGGGGGAACAATGAGCAGTTCTTC.

The gene calls are TRBV29-1 and TRBJ2-2, with TRBD1 matching over 8 bases. Germline V gene sequence: CDR1 SQVTM, CDR2 ANQGSEA. The CDR3 is 12 residues long. The ends lost 7 bases at V and 6 bases at J; junction bases unmatched: 4. DNA of the CDR3: TGCAGCGGGAGACAGGGGCCCGGGGAGCTGTTTTTT. Protein product: CSGRQGPGELFF.

This clone has just a few counts. The rearrangement links TRBV19 to TRBJ2-2; 8 bases are shared with TRBD1. The CDR3 is 16 amino acids. Germline CDR1 is LNHDA and CDR2 is SQIVND (reference sequence). Trimming took 5 bases from V and 9 from J; bases not matched to a gene: 14. CDR3 amino acids: CASSPEGQDDSRELFF. CDR3 in DNA: TGTGCCAGTAGTCCCGAGGGACAGGACGACAGTCGGGAGCTGTTTTTT.

The chain joins TRBV28 to TRBJ2-7; 7 bases map to TRBD2. From germline, CDR1 is MDHEN and CDR2 SYDVKM. The V gene end was trimmed by 7 bases and the J gene end by 4 bases; junction bases not matched to a gene: 4. There are 12 residues in the CDR3. CDR3 in amino acids: CASTIGGYEQYF. In DNA, the CDR3 is TGTGCCAGCACCATCGGGGGGTACGAGCAGTACTTC.

The V and J genes are TRBV6-6 and TRBJ2-3; 16 bases are shared with TRBD2. Unmatched junction bases numbered 18, after V lost 6 bases and J lost 3 bases. CDR3 length: 21 residues. Germline CDR1 reads MNHNY; CDR2 reads SVGAGI (reference sequence). The CDR3 here is CASSTYLAGTSGRATTDTQYF. The CDR3 DNA sequence: TGTGCCAGCAGCACCTACCTCGCCGGGACTAGCGGGAGGGCCACGACAGATACGCAGTATTTT.

The V and J genes are TRBV11-2 and TRBJ1-2; D ambiguous. Germline V gives CDR1 SGHAT, CDR2 FQNNGV. This CDR3 spans 13 amino acids. Here the CDR3 DNA reads TGTGCACTACAGCGGCAAACTAACTATGGCTACACCTTC. Translating it yields CALQRQTNYGYTF.